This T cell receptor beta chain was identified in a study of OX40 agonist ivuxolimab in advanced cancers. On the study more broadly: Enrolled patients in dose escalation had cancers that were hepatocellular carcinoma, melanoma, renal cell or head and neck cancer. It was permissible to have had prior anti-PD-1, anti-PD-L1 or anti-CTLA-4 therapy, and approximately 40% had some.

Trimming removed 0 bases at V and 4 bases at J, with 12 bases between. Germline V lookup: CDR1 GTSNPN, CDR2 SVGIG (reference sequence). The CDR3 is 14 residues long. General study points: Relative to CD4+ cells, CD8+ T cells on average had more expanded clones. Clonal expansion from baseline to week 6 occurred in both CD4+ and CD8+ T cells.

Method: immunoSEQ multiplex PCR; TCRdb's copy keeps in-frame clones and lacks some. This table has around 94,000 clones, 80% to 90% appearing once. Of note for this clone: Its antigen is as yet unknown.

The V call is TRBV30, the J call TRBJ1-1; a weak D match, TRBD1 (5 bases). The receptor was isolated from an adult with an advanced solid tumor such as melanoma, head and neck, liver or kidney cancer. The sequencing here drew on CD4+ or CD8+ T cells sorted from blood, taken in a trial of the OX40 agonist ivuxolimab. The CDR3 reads CAWSVKGMRTEAFF. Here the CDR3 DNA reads TGTGCCTGGAGTGTTAAGGGGATGCGCACTGAAGCTTTCTTT.